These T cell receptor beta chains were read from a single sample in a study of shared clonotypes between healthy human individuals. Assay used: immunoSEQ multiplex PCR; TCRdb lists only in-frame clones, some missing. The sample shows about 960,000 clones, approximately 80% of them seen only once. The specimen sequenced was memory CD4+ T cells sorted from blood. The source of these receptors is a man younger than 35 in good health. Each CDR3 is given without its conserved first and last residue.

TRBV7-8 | ASSPHSGGKYNEQF
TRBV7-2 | ASTISNEQF
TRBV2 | ASSRSGSTDTQY
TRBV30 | AWSGQGIAF
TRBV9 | ASSVESRTANTGELF
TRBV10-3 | AISVDSNYGYT
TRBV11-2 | ASSLNRGQANVLT
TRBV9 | ASSRGHQSYEQY
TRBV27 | ASSLRLAVVYEQY
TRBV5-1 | ASSLGLAGGNYEQF
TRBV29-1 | SVERQGSGYGYT
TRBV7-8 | ASSPSVGVEAF
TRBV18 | ASSHDSVSPLH
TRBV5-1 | ASSLAGGGAGELF
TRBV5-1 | ASSLEGGPQH
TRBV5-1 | ASSLVGQGANTEAF
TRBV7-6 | ASSLGQGYYEQY
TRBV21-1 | ASSKAVLAIQSEQY
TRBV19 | ASQRVADTDTQY
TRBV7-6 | ASSQALIGAQY
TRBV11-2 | ASSFLAGVRTDTQY
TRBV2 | ASSPKQGAGNIQY
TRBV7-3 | ASSLFRGDTEAF
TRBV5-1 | ASSESSGGSYEQY
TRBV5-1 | ASSGRSSGGRLLDEQY
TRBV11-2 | ASSLMGGKASHSGELF
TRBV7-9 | ASSLAFSGGELF